These 19 T cell receptor beta chains were all obtained from the same sample, sequenced in a study of prognosis after radiotherapy for stage I lung cancer. From genomic DNA, two-round multiplex PCR was used to amplify TCR beta CDR3. Initially, in first-round PCR, primers specific to each TRBV and TRBJ gene were used. TCRdb fed the multiplex PCR reads into MiXCR, producing one record per CDR3 protein. The sample lists about 32,000 distinct CDR3 sequences; around 43% were seen once. The sequences come from PBMCs, collected before or after stereotactic body radiation therapy (not recorded which). The receptors stem from a donor aged 50 or older with non-small cell lung cancer.

This clonotype was observed many times. CDR3 protein: CASSPWTNAPYEQYF. CDR3 coding DNA: TGTGCCAGCAGCCCCTGGACTAACGCCCCCTACGAGCAGTACTTC. The genes are TRBV9 and TRBJ2-7; D perhaps matches TRBD2 (6 bases). CDR1 and CDR2 from the germline V gene are SGDLS and YYNGEE. This CDR3 region has 15 residues. Between the trimmed V and J ends, which lost 4 bases and 2 bases, there was a span of 16 bases.

Note on this clonotype: The conserved final phenylalanine or tryptophan is absent from the CDR3, which likely points to a read error. The chain carries TRBV5-1 and TRBJ2-1; D may be TRBD1 or TRBD2 (5 bases each). CDR3 length: 12 amino acids. Germline CDR1 is SGHRS and CDR2 is YFSETQ. V shed 2 bases and J shed 10 bases, with 10 bases lying between them. This CDR3 reads CASSFRGTEQFL. CDR3 nucleotide sequence: TGCGCCAGCAGCTTCAGAGGGACCGAGCAGTTCTTA.

V usage is TRBV19 and J usage is TRBJ2-3, with 8 bases aligning to TRBD2. Germline V gene data show CDR1 as LNHDA and CDR2 as SQIVND (reference sequence). V lost 9 bases to trimming and J lost 5 bases; unmatched junction nucleotides: 10. The length of the CDR3 is 14 residues. The CDR3: CASSPTAGVDTQYF. CDR3 coding DNA: TGTGCCAGCAGCCCTACAGCGGGAGTAGATACGCAGTATTTT.

This clonotype was detected ten times or more. The V gene is TRBV6-1, the J gene TRBJ2-7; perhaps TRBD1 as D (6 bases). This CDR3 spans 14 amino acids. V was shortened by 7 bases and J by 0 bases, with 13 bases between the two germline ends. Germline loops: CDR1 MNHNS, CDR2 SASEGT. The CDR3 DNA reads TGTGCCAGCACCTTGACAGGTGCCTCCTACGAGCAGTACTTC. Protein product: CASTLTGASYEQYF.

This clonotype was detected ten times or more. This chain connects TRBV14 to TRBJ1-6; the D gene is possibly TRBD1 (6 bases). The germline V and J ends were trimmed by 1 base and 7 bases, with 17 bases remaining between them. The CDR3 has 17 residues. Germline V gene sequence: CDR1 SGHDN, CDR2 FVKESK. The chain's CDR3 is CASSQAKGGQRNSPLHF. The CDR3 DNA follows: TGTGCCAGCAGCCAAGCAAAAGGGGGGCAGAGGAATTCACCCCTCCACTTT.

This clonotype has a count of ten or more. J is TRBJ2-5 and V is TRBV5-1; D tentatively reads TRBD1 or TRBD2 (5 bases each). V gave up 4 bases and J gave up 5 bases, with 18 bases separating them. The V gene's germline CDR1 is SGHRS and CDR2 YFSETQ. The CDR3 contains 15 residues. The CDR3 loop reads CASSPAGTGFETQYF. In DNA form, the CDR3 reads TGCGCCAGCAGCCCGGCAGGGACGGGTTTCGAGACCCAGTACTTC.

There are many counts of this clonotype. V is TRBV6-2 or TRBV6-3 and J is TRBJ2-5, with D perhaps given as TRBD1 or TRBD2 (7 bases each). Trimming shortened V by 4 bases and J by 5 bases, and 17 bases separated the two germline ends. CDR3 length equals 15 residues. Germline lookup yields CDR1 MNHEY and CDR2 SVGEGT. The CDR3 DNA follows: TGTGCCAGCAGTTCCCCGGGGAGGGGGCTTGAGACCCAGTACTTC. Its protein product is CASSSPGRGLETQYF.

This clonotype occurred many times. The J gene is TRBJ2-7, the V gene TRBV7-2; 7 bases fit TRBD2. CDR1 SGHTA and CDR2 FQGNSA come from the germline V gene. The CDR3 is 15 amino acids. The trim removed 1 base at V and 5 bases at J, leaving 8 bases unmatched. As DNA, the CDR3 is TGTGCCAGCAGCTTAGAGGTGGGAGGGCCCCACGAGCAGTACTTC. It codes for CASSLEVGGPHEQYF.

This clonotype was detected many times. The V gene is TRBV19, the J gene TRBJ1-5; no clear D gene. This CDR3 spans 17 amino acids. Trimming took 5 bases from V and 1 from J, leaving 18 bases between them. Germline CDR1 and CDR2: LNHDA and SQIVND (reference sequence). CDR3 bases: TGTGCCAGTAGTTATGACAAACCCCTGGGAAGCAATCAGCCCCAGCATTTT. Protein product: CASSYDKPLGSNQPQHF. Full variable domain (outside the CDR3, taken from reference TRBV19 and TRBJ1-5): DGGITQSPKYLFRKEGQNVTLSCEQNLNHDAMYWYRQDPGQGLRLIYYSQIVNDFQKGDIAEGYSVSREKKESFPLTVTSAQKNPTAFYLCASSYDKPLGSNQPQHFGDGTRLSIL.

This clonotype came up many times. The CDR3 here is CASSGLAGQQETQYF. The DNA for the CDR3 is TGTGCCAGCAGCGGACTAGCGGGGCAGCAAGAGACCCAGTACTTC. V gene TRBV6-1 combines with J gene TRBJ2-5; the match to TRBD2 covers 12 bases. Germline values: CDR1 MNHNS, CDR2 SASEGT. Trimming took 6 bases from V and 2 from J; bases not matched to a gene: 4. The CDR3 is 15 residues long.

On this clonotype itself: A much larger clone lies one base from this, so it may be a read error. The chain couples TRBV6-1 to TRBJ1-1; D remains unclear. Germline lookup yields CDR1 MNHNS and CDR2 SASEGT. This CDR3 contains 11 residues. The V gene lost 5 bases and the J gene lost 1 base, with 2 bases spanning the gap. CDR3 sequence (DNA): TGTGCCAGCAGTAAGAACACTGAAGCTTTCTTT. Residues: CASSKNTEAFF.

As concerns this clonotype: A read error is likely here: a far larger clone is one base away. This chain links TRBV20-1 with TRBJ2-7, with 7 bases that match TRBD2. The J call may be mistaken, given a closer DNA end match to TRBJ2-5. The CDR3 spans 16 residues. Germline loops: CDR1 DFQATT, CDR2 SNEGSKA (reference sequence). CDR3 DNA sequence: TGCAGTGCTATACTAGTGGCTAGCGGTGACGTAGAGACCCAGTACTTC. Protein: CSAILVASGDVETQYF.

The genes are TRBV6-2 or TRBV6-3 and TRBJ1-2, with TRBD1 matching over 7 bases. From germline, CDR1 is MNHEY and CDR2 SVGEGT. The J segment lost 14 bases and the V segment lost 8 bases, leaving 14 bases of the junction unmatched. CDR3 size: 12 residues. This CDR3 reads CASLDRDYGHTF. The CDR3 DNA follows: TGTGCCAGCCTAGACAGGGACTATGGCCATACCTTC.

V usage is TRBV6-2 or TRBV6-3 and J usage is TRBJ2-7; tentative D call: TRBD1 (6 bases). CDR1 and CDR2 from the germline V gene are MNHEY and SVGEGT. The CDR3 is 15 amino acids. Deletions cut 6 bases from V and 0 bases from J, with 15 bases between. CDR3 DNA: TGTGCCAGCAGCCGTGGGACATGTACCTCCTACGAGCAGTACTTC. Amino acid sequence: CASSRGTCTSYEQYF.

This clonotype has at least ten counts. The V call is TRBV5-1, the J call TRBJ2-5, with D perhaps TRBD2 (5 bases). The V and J ends lost 0 bases and 2 bases respectively, with 11 bases between them. The CDR3 runs 15 residues. Germline V gene lookup returns CDR1 SGHRS and CDR2 YFSETQ. The CDR3 loop is CASSLGRRTQETQYF. CDR3 coding DNA: TGCGCCAGCAGCTTGGGGAGGCGGACGCAAGAGACCCAGTACTTC.

This clonotype came up a few times. This chain joins TRBV6-2 or TRBV6-3 and TRBJ1-4; the D gene is possibly TRBD1 (5 bases). Trimming took off 10 bases at V and 9 bases at J, with 18 bases between the two ends. CDR3 length: 13 residues. CDR1 is MNHEY, CDR2 SVGEGT, per germline. CDR3 amino acids: CATGGTREKKLFF. CDR3 sequence (DNA): TGTGCCACCGGGGGAACAAGGGAAAAAAAACTGTTTTTT.

The table lists this clonotype with a few counts. V gene TRBV7-3 combines with J gene TRBJ2-1; TRBD2 agrees at 9 bases. CDR1 is SGHTA, CDR2 FQGTGA, per germline. The CDR3 sequence is 15 residues long. V shed 3 bases and J 4 bases; nucleotides not matched to a gene: 4. This CDR3 reads CASSFLAGVYNEQFF. The DNA for the CDR3 is TGTGCCAGCAGCTTCTTAGCGGGAGTGTACAATGAGCAGTTCTTC.

The chain couples TRBV6-1 to TRBJ1-1; D call uncertain. Trimming shortened V by 6 bases and J by 1 base, and 12 bases separated the two germline ends. The length of the CDR3 is 14 residues. The germline CDR1 and CDR2 sequences are MNHNS and SASEGT. The CDR3, as DNA: TGTGCCAGCAGCCCGGAACTGTGGAACACTGAAGCTTTCTTT. Protein product: CASSPELWNTEAFF.

J is TRBJ1-2 and V is TRBV28, with unresolved D. Germline CDR1 is MDHEN and CDR2 is SYDVKM. Trimming left V 7 bases short and J 8 bases short, with 17 bases between. The CDR3 length is 13 residues. The CDR3 protein is CASISFGAYGYTF. The DNA of the CDR3 is TGTGCCAGCATCTCGTTCGGAGCGTACGGCTACACCTTC.